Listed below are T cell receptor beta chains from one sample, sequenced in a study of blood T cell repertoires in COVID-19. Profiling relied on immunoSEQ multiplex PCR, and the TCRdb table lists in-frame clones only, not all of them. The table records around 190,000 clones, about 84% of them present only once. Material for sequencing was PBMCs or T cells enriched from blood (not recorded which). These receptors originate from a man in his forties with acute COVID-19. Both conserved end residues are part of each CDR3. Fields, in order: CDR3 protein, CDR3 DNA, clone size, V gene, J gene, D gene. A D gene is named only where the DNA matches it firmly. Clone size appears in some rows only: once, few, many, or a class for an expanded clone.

CDR3 protein: CASSLTSGRGEQYF
CDR3 DNA: TGTGCCAGCAGCTTGACCAGCGGGAGAGGCGAGCAGTACTTC
clone size: .
V gene: TRBV5-6
J gene: TRBJ2-7
D gene: TRBD2

CDR3 protein: CASRRSSSGTDTQYF
CDR3 DNA: TGTGCCAGTAGGAGAAGTTCTAGCGGCACAGATACGCAGTATTTT
clone size: once
V gene: TRBV19
J gene: TRBJ2-3
D gene: .

CDR3 protein: CASSNAGKGNYEQYF
CDR3 DNA: TGTGCCAGTAGTAATGCGGGGAAGGGGAACTACGAGCAGTACTTC
clone size: .
V gene: TRBV19
J gene: TRBJ2-7
D gene: .

CDR3 protein: CASSYSLAGAGELFF
CDR3 DNA: TGTGCCAGCAGTTACTCACTAGCGGGAGCCGGGGAGCTGTTTTTT
clone size: .
V gene: TRBV6-5
J gene: TRBJ2-2
D gene: TRBD2

CDR3 protein: CAGFTKWSQETQYF
CDR3 DNA: TGTGCCGGCTTTACAAAGTGGTCCCAAGAGACCCAGTACTTC
clone size: .
V gene: TRBV21-1
J gene: TRBJ2-5
D gene: .

CDR3 protein: CASSARTANSPLHF
CDR3 DNA: TGTGCCAGCAGCGCTCGGACAGCTAATTCACCCCTCCACTTT
clone size: .
V gene: TRBV7-3
J gene: TRBJ1-6
D gene: .

CDR3 protein: CSVERGSWETQYF
CDR3 DNA: TGCAGCGTTGAACGAGGCAGCTGGGAGACCCAGTACTTC
clone size: .
V gene: TRBV29-1
J gene: TRBJ2-5
D gene: .

CDR3 protein: CASSYSSRTSGYYNEQFF
CDR3 DNA: TGTGCCAGCAGTTACTCAAGTAGGACTAGCGGGTATTACAATGAGCAGTTCTTC
clone size: .
V gene: TRBV6-2/TRBV6-3
J gene: TRBJ2-1
D gene: TRBD2

CDR3 protein: CASRLAGWDEQFF
CDR3 DNA: TGTGCCAGCAGACTAGCGGGTTGGGATGAGCAGTTCTTC
clone size: .
V gene: TRBV27
J gene: TRBJ2-1
D gene: TRBD2

CDR3 protein: CASSPIGTSGVSSYNEQFF
CDR3 DNA: TGCGCCAGCAGCCCGATCGGGACTAGCGGGGTTAGCTCCTACAATGAGCAGTTCTTC
clone size: .
V gene: TRBV5-1
J gene: TRBJ2-1
D gene: TRBD2

CDR3 protein: CASSQGDRREAFF
CDR3 DNA: TGCGCCAGCAGCCAAGGGGACAGGCGAGAAGCTTTCTTT
clone size: .
V gene: TRBV4-3
J gene: TRBJ1-1
D gene: TRBD1

CDR3 protein: CAWSVRGRGLSQPQHF
CDR3 DNA: TGTGCCTGGAGTGTACGGGGGAGGGGGTTAAGTCAGCCCCAGCATTTT
clone size: few
V gene: TRBV30
J gene: TRBJ1-5
D gene: .

CDR3 protein: CASSTTGSRGYTF
CDR3 DNA: TGTGCCAGTAGTACTACAGGGTCGCGGGGCTACACCTTC
clone size: .
V gene: TRBV19
J gene: TRBJ1-2
D gene: .

CDR3 protein: CATSDPNRASNYGYTF
CDR3 DNA: TGTGCCACCAGTGATCCCAACAGGGCTTCTAACTATGGCTACACCTTC
clone size: .
V gene: TRBV24-1
J gene: TRBJ1-2
D gene: .

CDR3 protein: CASAGRGGTDTQYF
CDR3 DNA: TGTGCCAGCGCGGGCAGGGGGGGCACAGATACGCAGTATTTT
clone size: few
V gene: TRBV7-2
J gene: TRBJ2-3
D gene: .

CDR3 protein: CASSMGQPNTEAFF
CDR3 DNA: TGTGCCAGTAGTATGGGACAGCCGAACACTGAAGCTTTCTTT
clone size: once
V gene: TRBV19
J gene: TRBJ1-1
D gene: TRBD1

CDR3 protein: CASSRVDGQGDYGYTF
CDR3 DNA: TGTGCCAGCAGCCGAGTTGATGGCCAGGGGGACTATGGCTACACCTTC
clone size: .
V gene: TRBV5-5
J gene: TRBJ1-2
D gene: TRBD1

CDR3 protein: CASGPGQVPGYTF
CDR3 DNA: TGTGCCAGCGGCCCAGGACAGGTTCCTGGCTACACCTTC
clone size: .
V gene: TRBV6-5
J gene: TRBJ1-2
D gene: TRBD1

CDR3 protein: CANAGLAPYNEQFF
CDR3 DNA: TGTGCCAACGCTGGACTAGCGCCTTACAATGAGCAGTTCTTC
clone size: .
V gene: TRBV2
J gene: TRBJ2-1
D gene: TRBD2

CDR3 protein: CASSLGQGSYQPQHF
CDR3 DNA: TGTGCCAGCAGCCTCGGACAGGGCTCTTACCAGCCCCAGCATTTT
clone size: .
V gene: TRBV7-9
J gene: TRBJ1-5
D gene: TRBD1

CDR3 protein: CASSQSTGTGGTTQYF
CDR3 DNA: TGCGCCAGCAGCCAATCTACCGGGACAGGGGGCACTACGCAGTATTTT
clone size: .
V gene: TRBV4-3
J gene: TRBJ2-3
D gene: TRBD1

CDR3 protein: CASSRGGNYEQYF
CDR3 DNA: TGTGCCAGCAGCAGAGGAGGGAATTACGAGCAGTACTTC
clone size: .
V gene: TRBV9
J gene: TRBJ2-7
D gene: .

CDR3 protein: CASSHLGQESDEAFF
CDR3 DNA: TGTGCCAGCAGCCATTTAGGACAGGAATCAGATGAAGCTTTCTTT
clone size: .
V gene: TRBV14
J gene: TRBJ1-1
D gene: TRBD1

CDR3 protein: CASSGLAGGTGELFF
CDR3 DNA: TGTGCCAGCAGCGGGCTAGCGGGAGGCACCGGGGAGCTGTTTTTT
clone size: .
V gene: TRBV9
J gene: TRBJ2-2
D gene: TRBD2

CDR3 protein: CASSSTGGLAENSPLHF
CDR3 DNA: TGTGCCAGCAGCTCCACGGGAGGGTTAGCCGAGAATTCACCCCTCCACTTT
clone size: once
V gene: TRBV21-1
J gene: TRBJ1-6
D gene: .

CDR3 protein: CASSPGQGAEGYTF
CDR3 DNA: TGCGCCAGCAGCCCGGGACAGGGGGCTGAGGGCTACACCTTC
clone size: .
V gene: TRBV5-1
J gene: TRBJ1-2
D gene: TRBD1

CDR3 protein: CASSPRATSTDTQYF
CDR3 DNA: TGTGCCAGCAGTCCGCGGGCAACCAGCACAGATACGCAGTATTTT
clone size: .
V gene: TRBV27
J gene: TRBJ2-3
D gene: .

CDR3 protein: CASSFLPRGLAGSTDTQYF
CDR3 DNA: TGCGCCAGCAGCTTCCTGCCGAGAGGACTAGCGGGGAGCACAGATACGCAGTATTTT
clone size: once
V gene: TRBV5-1
J gene: TRBJ2-3
D gene: TRBD2

CDR3 protein: CASSQNGQGMNTEAFF
CDR3 DNA: TGTGCCAGCAGCCAAAACGGACAGGGAATGAACACTGAAGCTTTCTTT
clone size: .
V gene: TRBV3-1/TRBV3-2
J gene: TRBJ1-1
D gene: TRBD1

CDR3 protein: CASSEALNSGVGQPQHF
CDR3 DNA: TGTGCCAGCAGTGAAGCGCTTAATTCGGGGGTCGGTCAGCCCCAGCATTTT
clone size: .
V gene: TRBV2
J gene: TRBJ1-5
D gene: .

CDR3 protein: CASSLGGSYEQYF
CDR3 DNA: TGTGCCAGCAGCCTAGGGGGTTCCTACGAGCAGTACTTC
clone size: .
V gene: TRBV28
J gene: TRBJ2-7
D gene: .

CDR3 protein: CASSPDSMNTEAFF
CDR3 DNA: TGTGCCAGCAGCCCGGACAGCATGAACACTGAAGCTTTCTTT
clone size: .
V gene: TRBV7-8
J gene: TRBJ1-1
D gene: .

CDR3 protein: CASSWAVGSNYGYTF
CDR3 DNA: TGTGCCAGCAGTTGGGCAGTCGGATCAAACTATGGCTACACCTTC
clone size: once
V gene: TRBV27
J gene: TRBJ1-2
D gene: .

CDR3 protein: CASSYGTVSSYEQYF
CDR3 DNA: TGTGCCAGCAGTTACGGAACAGTTAGCTCCTACGAGCAGTACTTC
clone size: .
V gene: TRBV6-6
J gene: TRBJ2-7
D gene: .

CDR3 protein: CASSQGTGGRISPLHF
CDR3 DNA: TGCGCCAGCAGCCAAGGGACAGGGGGTAGGATTTCACCCCTCCACTTT
clone size: .
V gene: TRBV4-1
J gene: TRBJ1-6
D gene: TRBD1

CDR3 protein: CASSSPGLAGGPSWELFF
CDR3 DNA: TGTGCCAGCAGTTCCCCGGGACTAGCGGGAGGGCCCTCGTGGGAGCTGTTTTTT
clone size: .
V gene: TRBV6-2/TRBV6-3
J gene: TRBJ2-2
D gene: TRBD2

CDR3 protein: CASGQGGNTIYF
CDR3 DNA: TGCGCCAGCGGACAGGGTGGAAACACCATATATTTT
clone size: .
V gene: TRBV10-2
J gene: TRBJ1-3
D gene: TRBD1

CDR3 protein: CATRRGGSYEQYF
CDR3 DNA: TGTGCCACCCGGCGGGGCGGCTCCTACGAGCAGTACTTC
clone size: .
V gene: TRBV5-4
J gene: TRBJ2-7
D gene: .

CDR3 protein: CASSLEWGREGPGNTIYF
CDR3 DNA: TGCGCCAGCAGCTTGGAGTGGGGCAGGGAAGGGCCTGGAAACACCATATATTTT
clone size: once
V gene: TRBV5-1
J gene: TRBJ1-3
D gene: .

CDR3 protein: CASSGHRGGYGYTF
CDR3 DNA: TGTGCCAGTAGTGGCCACAGGGGCGGCTATGGCTACACCTTC
clone size: .
V gene: TRBV19
J gene: TRBJ1-2
D gene: TRBD1

CDR3 protein: CAWRGRLSGAKNIQYF
CDR3 DNA: TGTGCCTGGAGGGGGAGACTGTCGGGAGCCAAAAACATTCAGTACTTC
clone size: .
V gene: TRBV30
J gene: TRBJ2-4
D gene: .

CDR3 protein: CASSLDRGGAEAFF
CDR3 DNA: TGTGCCAGCAGCCTCGACAGGGGAGGGGCTGAAGCTTTCTTT
clone size: .
V gene: TRBV4-2
J gene: TRBJ1-1
D gene: TRBD1

CDR3 protein: CASSPRGGYEDTQYF
CDR3 DNA: TGTGCCAGCTCTCCGAGGGGGGGTTATGAAGATACGCAGTATTTT
clone size: .
V gene: TRBV18
J gene: TRBJ2-3
D gene: .

CDR3 protein: CASSRRDRPYEQYF
CDR3 DNA: TGTGCCAGCAGCCGCCGGGACAGACCCTACGAGCAGTACTTC
clone size: .
V gene: TRBV7-9
J gene: TRBJ2-7
D gene: TRBD1

CDR3 protein: CASSWTGGVWEQYF
CDR3 DNA: TGTGCCAGCAGCTGGACAGGGGGAGTGTGGGAGCAGTACTTC
clone size: once
V gene: TRBV7-8
J gene: TRBJ2-7
D gene: TRBD1